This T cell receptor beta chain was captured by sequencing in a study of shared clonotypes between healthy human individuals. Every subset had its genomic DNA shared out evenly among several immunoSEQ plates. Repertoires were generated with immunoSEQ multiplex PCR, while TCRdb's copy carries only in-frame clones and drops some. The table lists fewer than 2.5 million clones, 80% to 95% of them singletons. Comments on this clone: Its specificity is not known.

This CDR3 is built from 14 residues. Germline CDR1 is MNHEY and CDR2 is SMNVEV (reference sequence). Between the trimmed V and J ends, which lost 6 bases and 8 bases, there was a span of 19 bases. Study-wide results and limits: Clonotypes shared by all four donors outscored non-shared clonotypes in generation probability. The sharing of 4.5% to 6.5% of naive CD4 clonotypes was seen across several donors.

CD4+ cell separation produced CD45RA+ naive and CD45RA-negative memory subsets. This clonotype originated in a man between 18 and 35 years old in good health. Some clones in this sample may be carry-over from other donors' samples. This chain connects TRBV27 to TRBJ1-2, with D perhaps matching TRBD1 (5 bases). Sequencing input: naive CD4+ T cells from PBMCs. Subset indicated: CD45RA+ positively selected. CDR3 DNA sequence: TGTGCCAGCAGGAGAGACAGTCGGGGGAGCGGCTACACCTTC. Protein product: CASRRDSRGSGYTF.